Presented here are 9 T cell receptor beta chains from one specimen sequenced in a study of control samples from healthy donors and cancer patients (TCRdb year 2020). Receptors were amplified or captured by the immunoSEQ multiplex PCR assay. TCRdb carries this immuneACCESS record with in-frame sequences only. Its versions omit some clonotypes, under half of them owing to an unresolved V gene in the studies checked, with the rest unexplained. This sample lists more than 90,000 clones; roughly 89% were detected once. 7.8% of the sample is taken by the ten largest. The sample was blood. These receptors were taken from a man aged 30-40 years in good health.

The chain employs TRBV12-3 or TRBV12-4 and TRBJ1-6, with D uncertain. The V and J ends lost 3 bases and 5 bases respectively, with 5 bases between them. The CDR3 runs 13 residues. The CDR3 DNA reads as TGTGCCAGCAGTTTTAGGGATAATTCACCCCTCCACTTT. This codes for CASSFRDNSPLHF.

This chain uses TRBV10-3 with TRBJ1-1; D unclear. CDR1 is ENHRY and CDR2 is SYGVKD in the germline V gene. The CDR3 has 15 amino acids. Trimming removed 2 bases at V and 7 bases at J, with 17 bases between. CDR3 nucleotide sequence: TGTGCCATCAGTGAGGGTGCGACAAGGAAGGGTGAAGCTTTCTTT. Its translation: CAISEGATRKGEAFF.

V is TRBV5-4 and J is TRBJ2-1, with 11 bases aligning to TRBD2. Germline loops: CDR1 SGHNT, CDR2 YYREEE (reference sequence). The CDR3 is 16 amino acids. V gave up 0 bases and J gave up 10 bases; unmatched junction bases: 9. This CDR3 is CASSLAALAGGEEQFF. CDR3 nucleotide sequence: TGTGCCAGCAGCTTGGCCGCGCTAGCGGGAGGAGAGGAGCAGTTCTTC.

The CDR3 loop is CATSDPRTYEQYF. The CDR3, as DNA: TGTGCCACCAGTGATCCCCGGACTTACGAGCAGTACTTC. The chain couples TRBV24-1 to TRBJ2-7; tentatively, D is TRBD2 (5 bases). Looked up from germline, CDR1 is KGHDR and CDR2 is SFDVKD. This CDR3 has 13 amino acids. Trimming cost V 3 bases and J 4 bases, with 9 bases left between them.

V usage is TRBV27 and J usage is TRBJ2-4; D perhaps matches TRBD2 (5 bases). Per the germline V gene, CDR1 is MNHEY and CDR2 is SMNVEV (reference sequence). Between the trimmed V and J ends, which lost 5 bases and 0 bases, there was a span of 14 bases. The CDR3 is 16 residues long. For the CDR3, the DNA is TGTGCCAGCAGTCCGCGGGCTTTACTAGCCAAAAACATTCAGTACTTC. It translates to CASSPRALLAKNIQYF.

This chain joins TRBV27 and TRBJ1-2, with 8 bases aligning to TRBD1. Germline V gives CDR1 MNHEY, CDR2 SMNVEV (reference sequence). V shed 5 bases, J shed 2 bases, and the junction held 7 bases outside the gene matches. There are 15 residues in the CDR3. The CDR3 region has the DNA TGTGCCAGCAGTGCCAGGACAGGGTCCAACTATGGCTACACCTTC. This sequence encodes CASSARTGSNYGYTF.

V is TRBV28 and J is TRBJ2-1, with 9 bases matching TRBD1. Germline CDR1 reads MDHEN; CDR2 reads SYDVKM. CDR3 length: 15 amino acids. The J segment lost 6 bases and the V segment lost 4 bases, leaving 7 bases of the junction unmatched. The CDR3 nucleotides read TGTGCCAGCAGTTCGCGGGGGACAGGGATCAATGAGCAGTTCTTC. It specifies CASSSRGTGINEQFF.

The CDR3 loop is CSARHGETQYF. The CDR3, as DNA: TGCAGTGCTAGACATGGAGAGACCCAGTACTTC. This chain links TRBV20-1 with TRBJ2-5; no clear D. Trimming removed 2 bases from V and 4 bases from J, with 5 bases in between. Looked up from germline, CDR1 is DFQATT and CDR2 is SNEGSKA (reference sequence). This CDR3 has 11 amino acids.

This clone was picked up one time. Written as DNA, the CDR3 is TGTGCCAGCAGTTACCGCTTGGGATCAGAGACCCAGTACTTC. Translation gives CASSYRLGSETQYF. V and J are TRBV6-6 and TRBJ2-5, with D unresolved. From germline, CDR1 is MNHNY and CDR2 SVGAGI (reference sequence). This CDR3 spans 14 amino acids. Trimming cost V 2 bases and J 4 bases, with 11 bases left between them.